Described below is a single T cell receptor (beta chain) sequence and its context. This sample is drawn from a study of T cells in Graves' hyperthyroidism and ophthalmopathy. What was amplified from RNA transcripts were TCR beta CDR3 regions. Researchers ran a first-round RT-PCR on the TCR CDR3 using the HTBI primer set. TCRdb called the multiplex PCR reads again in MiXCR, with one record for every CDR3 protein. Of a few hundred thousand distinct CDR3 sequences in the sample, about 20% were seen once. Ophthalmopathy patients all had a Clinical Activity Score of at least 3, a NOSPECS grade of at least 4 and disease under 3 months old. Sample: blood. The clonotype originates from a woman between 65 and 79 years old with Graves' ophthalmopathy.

The CDR3 DNA follows: TGTGCCAGTAGTAATTCTCAGGGCACAGATACGCAGTATTTT. Translated: CASSNSQGTDTQYF. The chain has TRBV19 and TRBJ2-3; no definite D call. From germline, CDR1 is LNHDA and CDR2 SQIVND (reference sequence). The CDR3 loop spans 14 amino acids. Trimming cost V 4 bases and J 1 base, with 9 bases left between them.